This T cell receptor (beta chain) was captured in a study of metastatic and nonmetastatic thyroid tumors. The overall study: Both malignant and benign thyroid patients supplied peripheral blood and tumor or nodule tissue samples, across which the repertoires of these patients were then compared. Findings and limits, study-wide: Reportedly, malignant thyroid tumors had significantly higher TCR beta diversity than benign nodules, in blood and tumor.

CDR1 and CDR2 (germline): SGHAT, FQNNGV. The V end lost 2 bases, the J end lost 5 bases, and 10 bases lay between the germline ends. This CDR3 has 13 residues. TCRdb re-called clones from the PCR reads using MiXCR. The sample lists some 33,000 clones, roughly 22% seen once, with around 3% in the top ten. Before thyroid surgery, none of the patients had received any treatment. To note about this clone: The antigen remains unidentified.

The receptor comes from a male donor with papillary thyroid cancer or a benign thyroid nodule (not recorded which). Some clones in this sample may be carry-over from other donors' samples. The chain uses TRBV11-2 and TRBJ2-7, with no clear D. The sample comprised tumor tissue. The CDR3, as DNA: TGTGCCAGCAGCTTATCCAGTCTTAACGAGCAGTACTTC. Encoded protein: CASSLSSLNEQYF. The whole variable domain, remainder taken from reference TRBV11-2 and TRBJ2-7, is EAGVAQSPRYKIIEKRQSVAFWCNPISGHATLYWYQQILGQGPKLLIQFQNNGVVDDSQLPKDRFSAERLKGVDSTLKIQPAKLEDSAVYLCASSLSSLNEQYFGPGTRLTVT.